This paragraph reports one T cell receptor (beta chain). In the authors' workflow: It was from reference gene primer amplification that nucleated cell counts were estimated. The assay was immunoSEQ multiplex PCR, and TCRdb's table has in-frame clones only and misses some. V and J calls plus clone size are reproduced from that table; the DNA served to infer D and trimming. This sample has over 140,000 clones, with around 80% found just once. These data are taken from a study of blood T cell repertoires in COVID-19. Across the study: Samples of COVID-19 (acute and convalescent) were obtained from the United States, Italy and Spain. Sources were T cells, B-cell-depleted T cells, or PBMCs; the material itself was cDNA or gDNA.

This TCR was sampled from a woman of 80 years or more with active or convalescent COVID-19. The sequencing input was peripheral blood.

The CDR3 DNA follows: TGTGCCACGGCAGGGAACTATGGCTACACCTTC. It translates to CATAGNYGYTF. The chain uses TRBV28 and TRBJ1-2; D may be TRBD1 (5 bases). CDR1 and CDR2 (germline): MDHEN, SYDVKM. This CDR3 region has 11 residues. The V and J ends lost 10 bases and 2 bases respectively, with 8 bases between them.